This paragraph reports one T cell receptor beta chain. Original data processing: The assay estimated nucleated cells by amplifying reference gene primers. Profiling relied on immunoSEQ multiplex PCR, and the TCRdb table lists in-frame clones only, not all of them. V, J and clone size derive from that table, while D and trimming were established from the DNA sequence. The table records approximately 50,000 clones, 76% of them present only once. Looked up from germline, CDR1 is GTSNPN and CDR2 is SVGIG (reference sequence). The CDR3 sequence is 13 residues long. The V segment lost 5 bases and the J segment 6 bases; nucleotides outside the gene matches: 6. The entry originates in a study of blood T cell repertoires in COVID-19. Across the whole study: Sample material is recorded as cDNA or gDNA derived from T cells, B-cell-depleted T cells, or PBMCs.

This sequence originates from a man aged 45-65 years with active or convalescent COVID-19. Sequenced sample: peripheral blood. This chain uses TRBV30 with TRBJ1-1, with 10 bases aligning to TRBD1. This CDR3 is CAWGTGVGSEAFF. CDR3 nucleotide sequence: TGTGCCTGGGGGACAGGGGTTGGCTCTGAAGCTTTCTTT.